This T cell receptor (beta chain) was sequenced in a study of identical twins. Study-wide points: Beta clonotypes that were abundant in cord blood contained fewer insertions, a pattern absent from memory repertoires.

This clonotype was counted between two and nine times. The antigen is not known. V lost 8 bases, J lost 0 bases, and 7 bases stayed unmatched. This CDR3 is 14 amino acids long. The germline gives CDR1 MNHEY, CDR2 SVGEGT. TCRdb reanalysed the 5' RACE reads using MiXCR and keeps one entry per CDR3 protein. The data show 250,000 or so distinct CDR3 sequences, with about 13% seen just once and roughly 4% held by the top ten. The sample also formed part of further work on yellow fever vaccine responses in identical twins. That source notes: Twin vaccine T cell responses reportedly seemed partly convergent, partly personalized.

The material sequenced was memory (CD45RO+) T cells sorted from blood. The chain employs TRBV6-2 or TRBV6-3 and TRBJ2-7; 7 nucleotides agree with TRBD1. The receptor was isolated from a woman aged 18-29 years in good health. The CDR3 DNA reads TGTGCCAGCCGCTATCGACAGGGCTCCTACGAGCAGTACTTC. This gives the protein CASRYRQGSYEQYF.